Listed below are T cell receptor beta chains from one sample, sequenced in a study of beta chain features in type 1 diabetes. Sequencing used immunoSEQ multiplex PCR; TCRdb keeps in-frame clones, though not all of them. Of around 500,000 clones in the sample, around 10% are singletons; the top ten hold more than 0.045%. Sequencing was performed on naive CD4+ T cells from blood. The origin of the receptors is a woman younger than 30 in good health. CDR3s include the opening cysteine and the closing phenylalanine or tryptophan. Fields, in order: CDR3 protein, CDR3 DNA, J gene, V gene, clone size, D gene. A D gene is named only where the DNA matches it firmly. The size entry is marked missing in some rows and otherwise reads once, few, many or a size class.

CDR3aa: CSASLTYGYTF
CDR3nt: TGCAGTGCTAGTCTGACTTATGGCTACACCTTC
j_gene: TRBJ1-2
v_gene: TRBV20-1
abundance: few
d_gene: -

CDR3aa: CAWSGGQGAGQPQHF
CDR3nt: TGTGCCTGGAGTGGGGGACAGGGGGCAGGGCAGCCCCAGCATTTT
j_gene: TRBJ1-5
v_gene: TRBV30
abundance: -
d_gene: TRBD1

CDR3aa: CASSAPGNGNTIYF
CDR3nt: TGTGCCAGCAGTGCGCCGGGAAATGGAAACACCATATATTTT
j_gene: TRBJ1-3
v_gene: TRBV25-1
abundance: few
d_gene: -

CDR3aa: CASSQAPRSNEKLFF
CDR3nt: TGCGCCAGCAGCCAAGCTCCTCGATCTAATGAAAAACTGTTTTTT
j_gene: TRBJ1-4
v_gene: TRBV4-1
abundance: few
d_gene: -

CDR3aa: CASHPGSGPQYF
CDR3nt: TGTGCCAGCCACCCCGGATCGGGACCGCAGTATTTT
j_gene: TRBJ2-3
v_gene: TRBV25-1
abundance: -
d_gene: -

CDR3aa: CASSPFRSDTQYF
CDR3nt: TGTGCCAGCAGCCCGTTCCGGTCAGATACGCAGTATTTT
j_gene: TRBJ2-3
v_gene: TRBV7-2
abundance: -
d_gene: -

CDR3aa: CASSLQGFGSYEQYF
CDR3nt: TGTGCCAGCAGCTTACAGGGCTTCGGCTCCTACGAGCAGTACTTC
j_gene: TRBJ2-7
v_gene: TRBV7-9
abundance: few
d_gene: -

CDR3aa: CATSRDRRREQFF
CDR3nt: TGTGCCACCAGCAGAGATCGCAGGAGGGAGCAGTTCTTC
j_gene: TRBJ2-1
v_gene: TRBV15
abundance: few
d_gene: -

CDR3aa: CASSLASLAGGTDTQYF
CDR3nt: TGTGCCAGCAGCTTGGCCTCATTAGCGGGAGGGACAGATACGCAGTATTTT
j_gene: TRBJ2-3
v_gene: TRBV7-2
abundance: few
d_gene: TRBD2

CDR3aa: CASSPPGSDEQYF
CDR3nt: TGTGCCAGCTCACCCCCGGGGAGCGACGAGCAGTACTTC
j_gene: TRBJ2-7
v_gene: TRBV18
abundance: -
d_gene: -